This is a list of T cell receptor beta chains from one sample in a study of blood T cell repertoires in COVID-19. Only in-frame clones appear in the TCRdb table, and some are missing; sequencing was by immunoSEQ multiplex PCR. The sample lists over 200,000 clones, around four fifths occurring once. Material: peripheral blood. Receptor source: a woman of 80 years or more with active or convalescent COVID-19. Each CDR3 is given with its conserved first and last residue. Each record gives: V gene, J gene, CDR3 protein.

V: TRBV9
J: TRBJ2-3
CDR3: CASSPPRGGRTTDTQYF

V: TRBV30
J: TRBJ1-4
CDR3: CARSQGNNEKLFF

V: TRBV27
J: TRBJ2-1
CDR3: CASRDGLDYYNEQFF

V: TRBV6-4
J: TRBJ1-2
CDR3: CASSEYSGTSGYTF

V: TRBV5-1
J: TRBJ1-1
CDR3: CASSLMGESEAFF

V: TRBV28
J: TRBJ2-7
CDR3: CASLSDSSYEQYF

V: TRBV28
J: TRBJ2-1
CDR3: CASSQPGGWNEQFF

V: TRBV2
J: TRBJ2-3
CDR3: CASRGGVEDTQYF

V: TRBV7-2
J: TRBJ1-2
CDR3: CASSPDRTSYGYTF

V: TRBV29-1
J: TRBJ2-5
CDR3: CSVEVQTQETQYF

V: TRBV27
J: TRBJ2-3
CDR3: CASPLVSQGTDTQYF

V: TRBV12-3/TRBV12-4
J: TRBJ1-1
CDR3: CASSVQGITEAFF

V: TRBV7-2
J: TRBJ1-1
CDR3: CASSLGQGHTEAFF

V: TRBV5-4
J: TRBJ2-1
CDR3: CASAFGVRDSYNEQFF